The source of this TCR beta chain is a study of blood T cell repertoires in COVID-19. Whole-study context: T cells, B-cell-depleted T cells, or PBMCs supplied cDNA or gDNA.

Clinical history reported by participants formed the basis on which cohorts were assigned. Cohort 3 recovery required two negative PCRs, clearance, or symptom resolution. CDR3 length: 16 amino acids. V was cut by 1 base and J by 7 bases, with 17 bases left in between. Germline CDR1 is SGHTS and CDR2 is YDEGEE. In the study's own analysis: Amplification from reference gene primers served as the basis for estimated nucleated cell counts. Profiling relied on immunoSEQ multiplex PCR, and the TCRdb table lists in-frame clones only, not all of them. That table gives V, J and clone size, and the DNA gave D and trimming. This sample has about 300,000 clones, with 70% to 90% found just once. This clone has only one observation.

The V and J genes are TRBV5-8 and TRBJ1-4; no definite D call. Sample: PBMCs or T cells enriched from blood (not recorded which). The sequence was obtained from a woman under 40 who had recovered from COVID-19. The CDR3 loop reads CASSLSGDTSAEKLFF. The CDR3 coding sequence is TGTGCCAGCAGCTTGTCGGGCGACACTAGTGCTGAAAAACTGTTTTTT.